This note documents a single T cell receptor (beta chain) sequence. Its antigen is not yet known. Per-nucleotide qualities are absent, and no much larger clonotype sits a single base away. Trimming removed 7 bases from V and 4 bases from J; the gene matches leave 7 bases unexplained. The cysteine opens and the phenylalanine closes a CDR3 of 14 amino acids. This entry keeps only the CDR3 DNA: 42 bases, framed from base 1. CDR1 is given as MNHEY and CDR2 as SVGAGI, both from the germline V gene. Whole blood was collected in K2EDTA tubes by collaborating institutions according to the institutions' own protocols. For TCRbeta analysis, collaborator samples were shipped as frozen whole blood, as isolated PBMCs, or as DNA extracted from either sample type. The data derive from a study of blood T cell repertoires in COVID-19 (dated by TCRdb to the early 2020s). About the full investigation: Samples from collaborators originated in the United States, Italy and Spain and spanned both the acute and convalescent phases of COVID-19. The prospective study material was composed of cDNA or gDNA derived from T cells, B-cell-depleted T cells, or PBMCs. Sample metadata almost always included a de-identified subject ID, COVID-19 status, age in years and sex. Deeply sampled blood TCRbeta repertoires from subjects exposed to, actively infected with, or recovered from COVID-19 were included in the dataset. A freely available public database, intended as a resource for researchers studying the immune response to SARS-CoV-2, is where the repertoires were released. HLA class I and class II types, where available, came from metadata supplied by the sample provider rather than from assay-based typing. The samples were drawn from two sources: the first 160 participants of the ongoing ImmuneRACE study, and fewer than 1,500 subjects contributed by 6 global collaborators.

The study at large found these results: The amount of clinical and demographic metadata varied by source and participant and was provided uncurated.

The immunoSEQ Assay, a bias-controlled multiplex PCR, was used to amplify TCRbeta CDR3 regions from genomic DNA. Per the original workflow: Within the assay, amplification of reference gene primers was used to estimate how many nucleated cells each sample contained. Sequence reads were collapsed and filtered to measure the absolute abundance of every unique TCRbeta CDR3 rearrangement. For each sample, productive Simpson clonality was calculated by taking the square root of Simpson's diversity index across productive rearrangements. TCRdb's version of the immuneACCESS table is confined to in-frame rearrangements and falls short of the full clone set. An unresolved V gene accounts for under half of the shortfall where checked; the remainder is of unknown origin. From that table come the V and J calls and clone size; the DNA was used to work out D and trimming. The sample table records hundreds of thousands of clones; roughly 85% of these occur just once. The top ten constitute 3.5% to 4% of the sample.

What was sequenced was peripheral blood. The receptor's source is a woman aged 18-29 years with acute or convalescent COVID-19. This chain joins TRBV6-5 to TRBJ1-2; TRBD1 lines up with 9 middle nucleotides. The sequence in DNA is TGTGCCAGCACTCAACTGGACAGGGGCTATGGCTACACCTTC. It translates to CASTQLDRGYGYTF.